This passage covers 25 T cell receptor beta chains from one sample sequenced in a study of vaccination effects on CD4 cells after COVID-19. Antigens for these TCRs are unknown. Sequencing followed a ViraFEST assay step that expanded antigen-specific CD4+ T cells with viral peptide pools. Cells that had been cultured for roughly eleven days were the source of isolated CD4+ T cells. Participants got two doses of BNT162b2 or mRNA-1273 vaccine. Sequencing used immunoSEQ multiplex PCR; TCRdb keeps in-frame clones, though not all of them. The sample carries around 69,000 clones, just under 75% recorded once. The sample here was CD4+ T cells from PBMCs cultured with HCoV-229E spike peptides, taken after COVID-19 vaccination. Receptors originate from a human donor who received a COVID-19 vaccine.

This chain joins TRBV4-1 and TRBJ1-4; the D is unclear. CDR1 is MGHRA and CDR2 is YSYEKL in the germline V gene. The CDR3 is made up of 14 amino acids. The V gene lost 1 base and the J gene lost 7 bases, with 10 bases spanning the gap. CDR3 bases: TGCGCCAGCAGCCAAGGGGGATATGGTGAAAAACTGTTTTTT. This sequence encodes CASSQGGYGEKLFF.

V is TRBV10-3 and J is TRBJ2-3; 10 positions agree with TRBD1. The V and J ends lost 6 bases and 3 bases, in that order; junction bases with no gene match: 6. Germline-derived CDR1 and CDR2 are ENHRY and SYGVKD. This CDR3 contains 15 residues. CDR3 nucleotides: TGTGCCATCAGCGAGGGACAGGGGCGAACAGATACGCAGTATTTT. Its translation: CAISEGQGRTDTQYF.

The chain carries TRBV3-1 (or the pseudogene TRBV3-2) and TRBJ2-5; 10 nucleotides align to TRBD2. The CDR3 is 16 residues long. Trimming cost V 5 bases and J 4 bases; bases outside gene matches: 10. Germline CDR1 LGHDT, CDR2 YNNKEL (reference sequence). The CDR3 coding sequence is TGTGCCAGCAGCGCCCGGACTAGCGGCATTAGAGAGACCCAGTACTTC. It specifies CASSARTSGIRETQYF.

A word on this clone: One end of the junction does not line up with germline, which may come from a read error. This chain links TRBV2 with TRBJ2-5, with TRBD1 identical over 9 bases. CDR3 length equals 12 residues. Germline CDR1 is SNHLY and CDR2 is FYNNEI. CDR3 protein: CVGTGLEETQYF. The CDR3 region has the DNA TGCGTGGGGACAGGGTTAGAAGAGACCCAGTACTTC. Variable domain in full (rest from reference TRBV2 and TRBJ2-5): EPEVTQTPSHQVTQMGQEVILRCVPISNHLYFYWYRQILGQKVEFLVSFYNNEISEKSEIFDDQFSVERPDGSNFTLKIRSTKLEDSAMYFCVGTGLEETQYFGPGTRLLVL.

The sample holds a few counts of this clone. V usage is TRBV18 and J usage is TRBJ1-5, with D tentatively TRBD1 (6 bases). There are 15 residues in the CDR3. The V end was cut by 3 bases, the J end by 7 bases, with 16 bases between. Looked up from germline, CDR1 is KGHSH and CDR2 is LQKENI. CDR3 sequence (DNA): TGTGCCAGCTCACCGGTGGCAGGGGTAGTACAGCCCCAGCATTTT. This translates into CASSPVAGVVQPQHF.

The chain recombines TRBV20-1 with TRBJ2-5; D uncertain. Germline V lookup: CDR1 DFQATT, CDR2 SNEGSKA (reference sequence). V lost 6 bases to trimming and J lost 5 bases, with 10 bases between them. The CDR3 spans 11 residues. The chain's CDR3 is CSAHRVETQYF. Here the CDR3 DNA reads TGCAGTGCCCATCGGGTGGAGACCCAGTACTTC.

This clone turned up a few times. This chain connects TRBV20-1 to TRBJ2-7, with D possibly TRBD1 on 6 matching bases. Trimming took off 7 bases at V and 4 bases at J, with 11 bases between the two ends. CDR1 and CDR2 from the germline V gene are DFQATT and SNEGSKA (reference sequence). The CDR3 is 11 residues long. CDR3 region: CSVSRGYEQYV. CDR3 bases: TGCAGTGTTTCCAGGGGTTACGAGCAGTACGTC.

The chain uses TRBV6-5 and TRBJ1-6; 11 bases agree with TRBD1. Germline V gene sequence: CDR1 MNHEY, CDR2 SVGAGI. J lost 8 bases, V lost 4 bases, and 7 bases had no gene match. The CDR3 length is 16 residues. The DNA for the CDR3 is TGTGCCAGCAGTTCGCGGGACAGGGGGATGGATTCACCCCTCCACTTT. Translating gives CASSSRDRGMDSPLHF.

The rearrangement uses TRBV4-3 and TRBJ2-2, with D uncertain. The germline V gene has CDR1 LGHNA and CDR2 YSLEER. Trimming shortened V by 1 base and J by 8 bases, and 8 bases separated the two germline ends. The CDR3 consists of 13 residues. The CDR3 protein is CASSQALSGELFF. In DNA form, the CDR3 reads TGCGCCAGCAGCCAAGCCCTGTCTGGGGAGCTGTTTTTT.

The rearrangement joins TRBV18 to TRBJ2-3, with 8 bases fitting TRBD1. The CDR3 runs to 16 residues. The germline V gene has CDR1 KGHSH and CDR2 LQKENI. J was trimmed by 1 base and V by 3 bases; bases with no gene match: 6. The CDR3 DNA reads as TGTGCCAGCTCACCCCGGACAGGGATTGGCACAGATACGCAGTATTTT. It yields the protein CASSPRTGIGTDTQYF.

The rearrangement joins TRBV9 to TRBJ2-5; possible D gene TRBD1, 5 bases. Deletions cut 0 bases from V and 1 base from J, with 7 bases between. The CDR3 runs 14 residues. The germline gives CDR1 SGDLS, CDR2 YYNGEE. The CDR3 sequence is CASSVGGSQETQYF. The CDR3 DNA sequence: TGTGCCAGCAGCGTAGGGGGCAGCCAAGAGACCCAGTACTTC. Complete variable domain (other parts from reference TRBV9 and TRBJ2-5): DSGVTQTPKHLITATGQRVTLRCSPRSGDLSVYWYQQSLDQGLQFLIQYYNGEERAKGNILERFSAQQFPDLHSELNLSSLELGDSALYFCASSVGGSQETQYFGPGTRLLVL.

This sequence joins TRBV12-5 and TRBJ2-1; D possibly corresponds to TRBD1 (6 bases). Trimming took off 4 bases at V and 8 bases at J, with 15 bases between the two ends. Germline V gives CDR1 LGHNT, CDR2 FRNRAP. The CDR3 has 14 amino acids. In nucleotides, the CDR3 is TGTGCTAGTGGTTCACTTCTACAGGGAGATGAGCAGTTCTTC. Translated: CASGSLLQGDEQFF.

V is TRBV4-1 and J is TRBJ2-1; the match to TRBD1 covers 7 bases. With V trimmed by 2 bases and J by 12 bases, 13 bases remained unmatched. The V gene's germline CDR1 is MGHRA and CDR2 YSYEKL. The CDR3 is 15 residues long. In nucleotides, the CDR3 is TGCGCCAGCAGCCAACCTACTGGGACAGATCGATGGCAGTTCTTC. As protein: CASSQPTGTDRWQFF.

The rearrangement uses TRBV5-1 and TRBJ1-6, with D perhaps matching TRBD1 (5 bases). V shed 1 base and J shed 8 bases, with 10 bases lying between them. The germline V gene encodes CDR1 SGHRS and CDR2 YFSETQ. The CDR3 totals 14 residues. The CDR3 region is CASSLTDSHSPLHF. The CDR3 coding sequence is TGCGCCAGCAGCTTGACAGACAGTCATTCACCCCTCCACTTT.

The rearrangement links TRBV5-1 to TRBJ1-1; no clear D gene. Germline V gene lookup returns CDR1 SGHRS and CDR2 YFSETQ. Trimming stripped 4 bases from V and 1 base from J, with 8 bases between. This CDR3 region has 13 residues. The chain's CDR3 is CASSRGRNTEAFF. The CDR3 nucleotides are TGCGCCAGCAGCCGAGGAAGGAACACTGAAGCTTTCTTT.

The chain joins TRBV27 to TRBJ1-2; D gene ambiguous. The CDR3 totals 12 residues. The V gene lost 6 bases and the J gene lost 5 bases, with 10 bases spanning the gap. Germline V CDR1 and CDR2: MNHEY, SMNVEV (reference sequence). The CDR3 DNA sequence: TGTGCCAGCAGATCGAGGACTTATGGCTACACCTTC. Residues: CASRSRTYGYTF.

This chain connects TRBV6-5 to TRBJ2-1; TRBD1 matches at 8 bases. The ends lost 5 bases at V and 3 bases at J; junction bases unmatched: 3. The CDR3 has 14 amino acids. CDR1 is MNHEY and CDR2 is SVGAGI in the germline V gene. The CDR3 protein is CASSPGTGYNEQFF. CDR3 DNA: TGTGCCAGCAGTCCCGGGACAGGCTACAATGAGCAGTTCTTC.

V gene TRBV19 combines with J gene TRBJ2-2, with 10 bases lining up with TRBD2. Germline trimming cut 0 bases from V and 3 bases from J; bases unmatched to any gene: 7. CDR1 LNHDA and CDR2 SQIVND come from the germline V gene (reference sequence). This CDR3 region has 18 residues. The CDR3, as DNA: TGTGCCAGTAGTATAGATCGAGAGCGGGGGGGCTACACCGGGGAGCTGTTTTTT. Translating gives CASSIDRERGGYTGELFF.

The V and J genes are TRBV5-1 and TRBJ2-3, with TRBD2 matching 13 bases. The CDR3 has 16 amino acids. Germline trimming cut 4 bases from V and 6 bases from J; bases unmatched to any gene: 8. Per the germline V gene, CDR1 is SGHRS and CDR2 is YFSETQ. The CDR3 nucleotides are TGCGCCAGCAGCCGGGGACTAGCGGGGTTTAAGGATACGCAGTATTTT. Translation gives CASSRGLAGFKDTQYF.

The chain recombines TRBV19 with TRBJ1-1; D gene ambiguous. Germline V lookup: CDR1 LNHDA, CDR2 SQIVND (reference sequence). The length of the CDR3 is 14 residues. Trimming stripped 3 bases from V and 0 bases from J, with 8 bases between. The CDR3 loop is CASSIGRLNTEAFF. Here the CDR3 DNA reads TGTGCCAGTAGTATTGGCAGATTGAACACTGAAGCTTTCTTT.

The chain employs TRBV28 and TRBJ1-1; possible D gene TRBD1, 6 bases. The V and J ends lost 4 bases and 3 bases respectively, with 9 bases between them. This CDR3 region has 13 residues. Per the germline V gene, CDR1 is MDHEN and CDR2 is SYDVKM. The CDR3 sequence: CASSYTGYTEAFF. The CDR3 DNA follows: TGTGCCAGCAGTTACACAGGGTACACTGAAGCTTTCTTT.

This sequence joins TRBV6-6 and TRBJ2-3; D gene uncertain. The CDR3 runs to 15 residues. The germline V gene has CDR1 MNHNY and CDR2 SVGAGI (reference sequence). Trimming removed 0 bases at V and 2 bases at J, with 9 bases between. CDR3 in DNA: TGTGCCAGCAGTTACTCCCCAGGTGACACAGATACGCAGTATTTT. This translates into CASSYSPGDTDTQYF.

In this sample, this clone turned up a few times. This chain uses TRBV28 with TRBJ1-5, with a possible D match to TRBD1 (5 bases). The CDR3 runs 14 residues. V lost 3 bases, J lost 9 bases, and 15 bases lay in between. The germline V gene encodes CDR1 MDHEN and CDR2 SYDVKM. CDR3 residues: CASSLFRTGAPQHF. The CDR3 DNA follows: TGTGCCAGCAGTTTGTTCCGCACCGGGGCGCCCCAGCATTTT.

The rearrangement uses TRBV2 and TRBJ1-2; 7 bases align to TRBD1. Germline-derived CDR1 and CDR2 are SNHLY and FYNNEI. Unmatched junction bases numbered 7, after V lost 2 bases and J lost 7 bases. The CDR3 totals 14 residues. CDR3 sequence: CASSESTGVGGYTF. The DNA for the CDR3 is TGTGCCAGCAGTGAATCTACAGGGGTAGGTGGCTACACCTTC.

J is TRBJ1-1 and V is TRBV3-1 (or the pseudogene TRBV3-2), with 8 bases aligning to TRBD1. J was trimmed by 3 bases and V by 5 bases; bases with no gene match: 2. This CDR3 has 13 residues. Germline V gives CDR1 LGHDT, CDR2 YNNKEL (reference sequence). The CDR3 nucleotides are TGTGCCAGCAGCAAGACAGGGGACACTGAAGCTTTCTTT. Translated: CASSKTGDTEAFF.